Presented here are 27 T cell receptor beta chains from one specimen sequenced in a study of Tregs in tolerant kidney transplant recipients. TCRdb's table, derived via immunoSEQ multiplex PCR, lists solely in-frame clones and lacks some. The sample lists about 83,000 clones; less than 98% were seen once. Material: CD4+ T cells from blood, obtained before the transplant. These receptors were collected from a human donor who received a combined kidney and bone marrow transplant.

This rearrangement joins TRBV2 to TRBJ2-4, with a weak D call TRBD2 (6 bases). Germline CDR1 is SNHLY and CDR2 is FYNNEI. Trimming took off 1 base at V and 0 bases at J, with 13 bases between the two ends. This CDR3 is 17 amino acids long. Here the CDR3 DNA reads TGTGCCAGCAGTGAAGGTCGTTGGGGGGAAGCCAAAAACATTCAGTACTTC. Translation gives CASSEGRWGEAKNIQYF.

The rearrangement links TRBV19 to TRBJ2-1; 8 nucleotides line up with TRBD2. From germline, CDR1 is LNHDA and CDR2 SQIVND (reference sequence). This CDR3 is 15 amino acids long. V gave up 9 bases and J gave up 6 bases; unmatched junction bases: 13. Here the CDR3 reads CASLNWVAGINEQFF. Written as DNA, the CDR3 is TGTGCCAGCCTCAATTGGGTAGCGGGGATCAATGAGCAGTTCTTC.

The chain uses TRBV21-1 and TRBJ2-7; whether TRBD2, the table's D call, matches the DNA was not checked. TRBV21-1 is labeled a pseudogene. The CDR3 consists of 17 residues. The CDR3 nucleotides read TGTGCCAGCAGCAGCCCCAATGGAGCGTGGAGCTCCTACGAGCAGTACTTC. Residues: CASSSPNGAWSSYEQYF.

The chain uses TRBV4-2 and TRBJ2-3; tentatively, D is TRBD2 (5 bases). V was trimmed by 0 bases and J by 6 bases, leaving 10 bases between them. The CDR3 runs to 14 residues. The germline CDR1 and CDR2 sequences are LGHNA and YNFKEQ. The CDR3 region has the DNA TGTGCCAGCAGCCAAGATGGTGGCGGGGATACGCAGTATTTT. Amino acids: CASSQDGGGDTQYF.

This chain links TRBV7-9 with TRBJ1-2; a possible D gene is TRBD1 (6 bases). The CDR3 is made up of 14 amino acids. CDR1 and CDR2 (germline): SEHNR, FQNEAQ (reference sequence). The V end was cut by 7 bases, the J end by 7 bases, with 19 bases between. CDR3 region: CASTPEWAGVGYTF. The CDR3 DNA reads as TGTGCCAGCACCCCGGAGTGGGCAGGGGTTGGCTACACCTTC.

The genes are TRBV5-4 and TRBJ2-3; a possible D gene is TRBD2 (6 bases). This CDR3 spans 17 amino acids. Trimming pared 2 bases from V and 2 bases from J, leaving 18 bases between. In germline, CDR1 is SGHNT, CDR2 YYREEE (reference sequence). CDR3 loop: CASSFEGSGLHTDTQYF. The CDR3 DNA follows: TGTGCCAGCAGCTTTGAGGGTAGCGGTCTACACACAGATACGCAGTATTTT.

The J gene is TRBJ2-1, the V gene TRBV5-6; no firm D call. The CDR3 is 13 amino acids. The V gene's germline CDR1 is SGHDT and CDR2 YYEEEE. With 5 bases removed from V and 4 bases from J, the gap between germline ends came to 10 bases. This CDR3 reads CASSYNSYNEQFF. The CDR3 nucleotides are TGTGCCAGCAGTTACAACAGTTACAATGAGCAGTTCTTC.

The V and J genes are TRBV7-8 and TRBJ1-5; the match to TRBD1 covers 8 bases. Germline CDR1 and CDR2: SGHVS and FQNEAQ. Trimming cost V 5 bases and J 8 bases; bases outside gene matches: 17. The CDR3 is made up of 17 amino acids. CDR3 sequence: CASSQIRRGPPIEPQHF. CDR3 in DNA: TGTGCCAGCAGCCAGATCCGCAGGGGGCCCCCAATCGAGCCCCAGCATTTT.

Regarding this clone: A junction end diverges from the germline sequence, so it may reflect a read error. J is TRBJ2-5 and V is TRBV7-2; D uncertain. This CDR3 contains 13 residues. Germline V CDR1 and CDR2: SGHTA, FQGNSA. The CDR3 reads CASSYRFANPRDF. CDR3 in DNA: TGTGCCAGCAGCTATAGATTCGCAAACCCCCGCGACTTC.

The CDR3 bases are TGCGCCAGCAGTATGGACAGGGTGAGCACAGATACGCAGTATTTT. This translates into CASSMDRVSTDTQYF. The chain is built from TRBV5-1 and TRBJ2-3, with 8 bases fitting TRBD1. Germline CDR1 SGHRS, CDR2 YFSETQ. The CDR3 has 15 residues. V shed 5 bases and J 0 bases; nucleotides not matched to a gene: 5.

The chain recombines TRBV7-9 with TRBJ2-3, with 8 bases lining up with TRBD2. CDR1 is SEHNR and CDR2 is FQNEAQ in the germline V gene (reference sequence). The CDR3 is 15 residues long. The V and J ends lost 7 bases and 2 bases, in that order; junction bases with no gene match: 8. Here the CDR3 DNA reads TGTGCCAGCATCCTGGGAGCGGGGGCCACAGATACGCAGTATTTT. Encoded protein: CASILGAGATDTQYF.

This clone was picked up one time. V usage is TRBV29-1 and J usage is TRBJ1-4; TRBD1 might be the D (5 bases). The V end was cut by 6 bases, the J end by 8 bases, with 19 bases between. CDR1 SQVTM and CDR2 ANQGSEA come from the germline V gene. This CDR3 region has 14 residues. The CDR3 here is CSVPLTPGGEKLFF. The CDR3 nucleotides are TGCAGCGTCCCTTTAACCCCGGGGGGAGAAAAACTGTTTTTT.

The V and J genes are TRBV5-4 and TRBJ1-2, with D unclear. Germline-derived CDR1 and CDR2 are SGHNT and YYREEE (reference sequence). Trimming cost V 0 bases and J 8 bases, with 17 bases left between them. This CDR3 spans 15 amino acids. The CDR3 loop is CASSLGTPGGEGYTF. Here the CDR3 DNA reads TGTGCCAGCAGCTTGGGTACGCCTGGAGGAGAGGGCTACACCTTC. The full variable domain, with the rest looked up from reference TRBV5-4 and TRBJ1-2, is ETGVTQSPTHLIKTRGQQVTLRCSSQSGHNTVSWYQQALGQGPQFIFQYYREEENGRGNFPPRFSGLQFPNYSSELNVNALELDDSALYLCASSLGTPGGEGYTFGSGTRLTVV.

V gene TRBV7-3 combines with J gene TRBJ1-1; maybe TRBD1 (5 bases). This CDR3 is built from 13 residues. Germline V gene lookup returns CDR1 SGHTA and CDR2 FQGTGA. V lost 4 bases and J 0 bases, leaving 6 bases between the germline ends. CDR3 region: CASSSQVNTEAFF. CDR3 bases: TGTGCCAGCAGCTCACAGGTGAACACTGAAGCTTTCTTT.

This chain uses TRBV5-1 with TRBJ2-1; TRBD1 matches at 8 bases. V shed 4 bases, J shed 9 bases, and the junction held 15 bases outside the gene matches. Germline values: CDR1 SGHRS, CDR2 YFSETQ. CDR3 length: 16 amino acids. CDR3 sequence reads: CASSPQDQGAWGEQFF. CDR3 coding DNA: TGCGCCAGCAGCCCCCAGGACCAGGGGGCGTGGGGTGAGCAGTTCTTC.

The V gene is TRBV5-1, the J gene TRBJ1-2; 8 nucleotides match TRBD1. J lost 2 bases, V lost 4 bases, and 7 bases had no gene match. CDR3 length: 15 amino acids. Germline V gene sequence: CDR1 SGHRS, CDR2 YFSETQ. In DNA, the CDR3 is TGCGCCAGCAGCCAAGAGACAGGGGCCAACTATGGCTACACCTTC. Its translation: CASSQETGANYGYTF.

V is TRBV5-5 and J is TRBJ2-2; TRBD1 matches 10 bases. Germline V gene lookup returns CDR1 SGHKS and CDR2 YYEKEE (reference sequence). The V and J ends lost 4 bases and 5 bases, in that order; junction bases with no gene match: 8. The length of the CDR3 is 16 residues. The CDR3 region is CASSNDRGQGTGELFF. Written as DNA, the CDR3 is TGTGCCAGCAGCAACGACAGGGGGCAGGGTACCGGGGAGCTGTTTTTT.

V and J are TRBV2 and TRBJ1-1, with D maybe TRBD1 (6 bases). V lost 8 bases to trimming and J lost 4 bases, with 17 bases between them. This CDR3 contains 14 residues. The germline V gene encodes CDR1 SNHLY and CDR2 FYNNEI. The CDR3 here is CASQFRQAGTEAFF. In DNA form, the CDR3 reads TGTGCCAGCCAATTCCGACAGGCGGGCACTGAAGCTTTCTTT.

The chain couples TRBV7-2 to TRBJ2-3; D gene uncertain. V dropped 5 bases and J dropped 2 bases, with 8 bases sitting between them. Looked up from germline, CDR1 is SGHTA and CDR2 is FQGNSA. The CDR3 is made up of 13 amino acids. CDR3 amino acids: CASSSKFTDTQYF. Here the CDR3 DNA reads TGTGCCAGCAGCAGCAAGTTCACAGATACGCAGTATTTT.

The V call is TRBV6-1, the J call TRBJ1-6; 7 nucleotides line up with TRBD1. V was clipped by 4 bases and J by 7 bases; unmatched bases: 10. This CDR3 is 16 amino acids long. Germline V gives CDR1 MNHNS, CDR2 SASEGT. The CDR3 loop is CASSGHDRVNNSPLHF. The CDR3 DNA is TGTGCCAGCAGTGGTCACGACAGGGTTAACAATTCACCCCTCCACTTT.

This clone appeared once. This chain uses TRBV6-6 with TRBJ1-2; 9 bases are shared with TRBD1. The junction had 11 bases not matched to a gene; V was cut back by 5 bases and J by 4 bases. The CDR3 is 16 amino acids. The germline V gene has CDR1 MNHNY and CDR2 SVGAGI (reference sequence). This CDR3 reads CASSSPKTGGAYGYTF. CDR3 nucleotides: TGTGCCAGCAGTAGCCCCAAAACAGGGGGCGCCTATGGCTACACCTTC.

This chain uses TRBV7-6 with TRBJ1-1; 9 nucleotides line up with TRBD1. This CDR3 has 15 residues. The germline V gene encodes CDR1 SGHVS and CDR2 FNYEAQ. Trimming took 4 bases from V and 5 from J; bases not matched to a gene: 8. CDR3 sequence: CASSSPGQGATEAFF. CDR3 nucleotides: TGTGCCAGCAGCTCTCCGGGACAGGGAGCTACTGAAGCTTTCTTT.

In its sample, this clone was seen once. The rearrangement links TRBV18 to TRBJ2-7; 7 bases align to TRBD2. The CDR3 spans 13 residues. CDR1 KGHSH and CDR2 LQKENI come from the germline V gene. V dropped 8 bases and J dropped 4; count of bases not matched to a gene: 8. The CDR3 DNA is TGTGCCAGCCGTATGACTAGCAGTTACGAGCAGTACTTC. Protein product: CASRMTSSYEQYF.

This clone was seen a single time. In DNA form, the CDR3 reads TGTGCCAGCAGCTTAGATCGAGGGGGAACCTACGAGCAGTACTTC. This codes for CASSLDRGGTYEQYF. J is TRBJ2-7 and V is TRBV7-2; possibly TRBD1 for D (6 bases). Trimming removed 1 base at V and 2 bases at J, with 12 bases between. Germline loops: CDR1 SGHTA, CDR2 FQGNSA. The CDR3 length is 15 residues.

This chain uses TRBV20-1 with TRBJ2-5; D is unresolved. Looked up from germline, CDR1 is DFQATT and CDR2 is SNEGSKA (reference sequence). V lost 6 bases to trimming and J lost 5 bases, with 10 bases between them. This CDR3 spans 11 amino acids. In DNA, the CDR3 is TGCAGTGCCCAGTCGCGGGAGACCCAGTACTTC. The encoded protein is CSAQSRETQYF.

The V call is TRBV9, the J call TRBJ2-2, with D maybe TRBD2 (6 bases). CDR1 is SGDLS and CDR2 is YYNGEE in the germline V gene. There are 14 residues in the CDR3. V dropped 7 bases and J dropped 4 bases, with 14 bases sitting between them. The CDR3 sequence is CASRYGLSTGELFF. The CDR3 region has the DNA TGTGCCAGCCGCTACGGACTAAGCACCGGGGAGCTGTTTTTT.

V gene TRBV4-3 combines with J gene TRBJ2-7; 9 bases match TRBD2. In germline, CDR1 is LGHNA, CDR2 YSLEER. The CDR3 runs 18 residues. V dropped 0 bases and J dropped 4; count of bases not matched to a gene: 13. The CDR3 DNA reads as TGCGCCAGCAGCCAAGAACGGAGGCGGGGGGGCCGAATATACGAGCAGTACTTC. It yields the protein CASSQERRRGGRIYEQYF.